Detailed here is one TCR beta chain. Its antigen remains unidentified. An end of the junction differs from the germline gene, which may be a read error. The data belong to a study of blood T cells in healthy people across ages. The second PCR ran roughly 6 to 11 cycles with a sample-barcoded 5' primer and J-beta primers. The template-switch adaptor was a 5' adaptor with 12 random nucleotides. It tagged each cDNA molecule. MiXCR was run by TCRdb on the 5' RACE reads, yielding one entry per CDR3 protein. In the table there are roughly 1.5 million distinct CDR3 sequences, 42% of which are singletons. The CDR3 contains 14 residues. Regarding the study as a whole: Long-lived donors had more naive CD4+ cells and higher diversity than aged donors. Diversity of TCR beta per million T cells declined in a roughly linear way with age. In the absence of known donor CMV status, changes in expanded clonotypes were possibly confounded.

Sequenced sample: blood. The rearrangement links TRBV12-3 or TRBV12-4 to TRBJ2-1; D remains unclear. The TCR sequence derives from a woman aged 18 to 35 in good health. CDR3 residues: CTSSLPGLVYEQFF. CDR3 in DNA: TGTACCAGCAGTTTACCCGGCCTGGTGTATGAGCAGTTCTTC.